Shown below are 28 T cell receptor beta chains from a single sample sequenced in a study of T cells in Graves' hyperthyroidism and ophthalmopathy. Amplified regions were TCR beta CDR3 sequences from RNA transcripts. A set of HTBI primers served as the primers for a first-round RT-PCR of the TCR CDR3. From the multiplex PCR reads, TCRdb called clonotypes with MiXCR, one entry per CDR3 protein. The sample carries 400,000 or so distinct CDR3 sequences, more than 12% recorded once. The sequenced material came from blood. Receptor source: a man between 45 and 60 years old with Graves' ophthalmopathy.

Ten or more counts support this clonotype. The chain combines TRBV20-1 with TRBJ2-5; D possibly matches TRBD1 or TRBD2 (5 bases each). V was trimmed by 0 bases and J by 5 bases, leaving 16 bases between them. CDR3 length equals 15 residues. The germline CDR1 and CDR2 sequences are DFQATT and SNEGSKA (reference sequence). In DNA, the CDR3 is TGCAGTGCTAGAGATTTTGGGGGACCGGGGGAGACCCAGTACTTC. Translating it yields CSARDFGGPGETQYF.

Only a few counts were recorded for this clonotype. The CDR3 region is CASSSPAGPFYNEQFF. In DNA, the CDR3 is TGTGCCAGCAGTTCCCCGGCGGGCCCCTTCTACAATGAGCAGTTCTTC. The chain recombines TRBV28 with TRBJ2-1; perhaps TRBD2 as D (5 bases). The germline gives CDR1 MDHEN, CDR2 SYDVKM. Trimming cost V 4 bases and J 3 bases, with 16 bases left between them. The CDR3 runs 16 residues.

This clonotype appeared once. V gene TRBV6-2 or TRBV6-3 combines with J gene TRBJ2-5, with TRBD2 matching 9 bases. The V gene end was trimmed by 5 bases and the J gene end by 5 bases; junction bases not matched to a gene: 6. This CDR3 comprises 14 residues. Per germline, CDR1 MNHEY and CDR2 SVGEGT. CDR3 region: CASSTLAGRETQYF. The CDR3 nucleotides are TGTGCCAGCAGTACCCTAGCGGGAAGGGAGACCCAGTACTTC.

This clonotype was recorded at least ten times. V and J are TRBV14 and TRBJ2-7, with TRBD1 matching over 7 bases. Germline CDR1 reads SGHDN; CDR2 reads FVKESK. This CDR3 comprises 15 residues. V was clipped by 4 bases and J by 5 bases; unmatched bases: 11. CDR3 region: CASSRIDRASHEQYF. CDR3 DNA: TGTGCCAGCAGCCGCATCGACAGGGCCTCTCACGAGCAGTACTTC.

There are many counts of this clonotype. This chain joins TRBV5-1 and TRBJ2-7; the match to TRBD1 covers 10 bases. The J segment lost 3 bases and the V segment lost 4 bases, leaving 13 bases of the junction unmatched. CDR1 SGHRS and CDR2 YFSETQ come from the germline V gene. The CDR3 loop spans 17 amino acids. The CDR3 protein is CASSPGRDRGRVYEQYF. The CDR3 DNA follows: TGCGCCAGCAGCCCTGGTAGGGACAGGGGAAGAGTCTACGAGCAGTACTTC.

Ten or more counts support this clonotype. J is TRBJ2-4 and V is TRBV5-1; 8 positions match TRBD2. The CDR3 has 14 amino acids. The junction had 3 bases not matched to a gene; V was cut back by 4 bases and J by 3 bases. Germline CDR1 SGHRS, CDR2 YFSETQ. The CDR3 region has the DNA TGCGCCAGCAGCCCCGGGGGGGGCAAAAACATTCAGTACTTC. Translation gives CASSPGGGKNIQYF. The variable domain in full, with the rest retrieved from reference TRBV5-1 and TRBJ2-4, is KAGVTQTPRYLIKTRGQQVTLSCSPISGHRSVSWYQQTPGQGLQFLFEYFSETQRNKGNFPGRFSGRQFSNSRSEMNVSTLELGDSALYLCASSPGGGKNIQYFGAGTRLSVL.

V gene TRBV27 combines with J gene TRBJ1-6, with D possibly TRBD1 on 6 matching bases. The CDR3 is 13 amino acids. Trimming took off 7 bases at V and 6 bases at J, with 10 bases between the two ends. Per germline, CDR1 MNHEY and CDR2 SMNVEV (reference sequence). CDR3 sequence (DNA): TGTGCCAGCAAGGGCAGGGGTAATTCACCCCTCCACTTT. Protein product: CASKGRGNSPLHF.

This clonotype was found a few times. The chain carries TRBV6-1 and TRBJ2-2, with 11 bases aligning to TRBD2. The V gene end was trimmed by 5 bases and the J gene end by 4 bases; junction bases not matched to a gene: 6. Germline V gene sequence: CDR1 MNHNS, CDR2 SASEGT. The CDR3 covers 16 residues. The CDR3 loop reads CASSHLTSGGTGELFF. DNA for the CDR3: TGTGCCAGCAGTCACTTAACTAGCGGGGGCACCGGGGAGCTGTTTTTT.

CDR3 bases: TGTGCCAGCAGCTCGGACATGAGCTCCTACAATGAGCAGTTCTTC. Translation gives CASSSDMSSYNEQFF. The chain employs TRBV7-2 and TRBJ2-1, with D possibly TRBD1 on 5 matching bases. V gave up 4 bases and J gave up 0 bases, with 10 bases separating them. The CDR3 runs to 15 residues. Germline-derived CDR1 and CDR2 are SGHTA and FQGNSA.

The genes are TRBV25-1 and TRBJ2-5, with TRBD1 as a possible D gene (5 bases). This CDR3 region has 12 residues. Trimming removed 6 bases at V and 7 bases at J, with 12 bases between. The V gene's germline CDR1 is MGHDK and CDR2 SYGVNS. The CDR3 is CASRAPRGTQYF. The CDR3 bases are TGTGCCAGCAGGGCTCCTAGGGGGACCCAGTACTTC.

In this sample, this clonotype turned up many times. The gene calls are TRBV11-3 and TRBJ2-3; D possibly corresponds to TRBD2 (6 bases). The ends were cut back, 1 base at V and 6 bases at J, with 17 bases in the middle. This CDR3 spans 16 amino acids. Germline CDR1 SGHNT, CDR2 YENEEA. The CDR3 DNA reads TGTGCCAGCAGCTTAGCCCTTAGCGGACTGTCTGATACGCAGTATTTT. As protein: CASSLALSGLSDTQYF.

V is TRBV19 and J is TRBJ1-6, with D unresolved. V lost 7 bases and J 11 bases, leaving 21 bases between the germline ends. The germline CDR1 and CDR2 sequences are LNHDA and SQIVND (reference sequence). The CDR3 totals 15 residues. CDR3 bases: TGTGCCAGTAACGAGGGAGTCGCCGTTAAGACACCCCTCCACTTT. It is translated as CASNEGVAVKTPLHF.

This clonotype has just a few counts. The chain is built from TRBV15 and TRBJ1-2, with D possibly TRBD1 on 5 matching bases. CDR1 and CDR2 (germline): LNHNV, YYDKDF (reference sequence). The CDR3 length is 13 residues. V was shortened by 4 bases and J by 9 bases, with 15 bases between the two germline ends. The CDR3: CATSTPGGDRYTF. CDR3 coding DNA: TGTGCCACCAGCACCCCCGGGGGGGATCGCTACACCTTC.

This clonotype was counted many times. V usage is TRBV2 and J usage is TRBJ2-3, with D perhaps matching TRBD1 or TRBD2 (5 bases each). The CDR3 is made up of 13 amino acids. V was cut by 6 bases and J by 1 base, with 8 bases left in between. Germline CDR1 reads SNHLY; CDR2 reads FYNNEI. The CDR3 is CASRRDRTDTQYF. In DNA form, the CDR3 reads TGTGCCAGCAGACGGGACCGCACAGATACGCAGTATTTT.

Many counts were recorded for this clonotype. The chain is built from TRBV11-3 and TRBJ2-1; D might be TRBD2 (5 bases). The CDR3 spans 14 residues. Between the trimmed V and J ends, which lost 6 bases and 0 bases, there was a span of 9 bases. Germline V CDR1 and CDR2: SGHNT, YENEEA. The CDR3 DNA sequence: TGTGCCAGCAGTACTAGGAGCTCCTACAATGAGCAGTTCTTC. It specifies CASSTRSSYNEQFF.

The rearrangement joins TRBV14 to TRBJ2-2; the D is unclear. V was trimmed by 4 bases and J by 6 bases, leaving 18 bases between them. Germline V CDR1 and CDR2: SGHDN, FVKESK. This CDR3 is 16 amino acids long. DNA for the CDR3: TGTGCCAGCAGCCGCGTACTGGCGTCTGGTCCCGGGGAGCTGTTTTTT. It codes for CASSRVLASGPGELFF. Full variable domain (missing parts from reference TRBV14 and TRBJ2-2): EAGVTQFPSHSVIEKGQTVTLRCDPISGHDNLYWYRRVMGKEIKFLLHFVKESKQDESGMPNNRFLAERTGGTYSTLKVQPAELEDSGVYFCASSRVLASGPGELFFGEGSRLTVL.

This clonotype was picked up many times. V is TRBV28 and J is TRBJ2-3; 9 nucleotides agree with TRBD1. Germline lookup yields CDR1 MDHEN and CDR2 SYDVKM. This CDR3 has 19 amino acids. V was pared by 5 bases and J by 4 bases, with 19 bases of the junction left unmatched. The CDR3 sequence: CASSGAGTGRLSRADTQYF. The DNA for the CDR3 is TGTGCCAGCAGTGGTGCCGGGACAGGGAGGCTTAGTCGGGCAGATACGCAGTATTTT.

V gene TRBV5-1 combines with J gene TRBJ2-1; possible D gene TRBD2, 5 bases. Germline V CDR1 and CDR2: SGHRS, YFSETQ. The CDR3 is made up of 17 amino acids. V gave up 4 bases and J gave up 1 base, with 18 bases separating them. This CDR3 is CASSRTEGVRSYNEQFF. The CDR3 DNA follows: TGCGCCAGCAGCCGCACCGAGGGAGTCAGGTCCTACAATGAGCAGTTCTTC.

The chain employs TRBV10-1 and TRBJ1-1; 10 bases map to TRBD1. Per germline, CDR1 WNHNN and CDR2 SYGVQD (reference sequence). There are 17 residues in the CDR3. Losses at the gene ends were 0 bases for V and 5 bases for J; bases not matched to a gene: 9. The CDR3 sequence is CASSESDRGRRKTEAFF. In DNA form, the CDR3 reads TGCGCCAGCAGTGAGTCGGACAGGGGGAGGCGAAAAACTGAAGCTTTCTTT.

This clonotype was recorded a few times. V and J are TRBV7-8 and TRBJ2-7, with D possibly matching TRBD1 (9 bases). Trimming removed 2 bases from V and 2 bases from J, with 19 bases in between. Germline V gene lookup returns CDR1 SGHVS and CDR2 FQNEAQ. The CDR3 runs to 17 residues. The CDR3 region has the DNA TGTGCCAGCAGCTTACCGGGAGGGACAGGGAATCCCTACGAGCAGTACTTC. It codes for CASSLPGGTGNPYEQYF.

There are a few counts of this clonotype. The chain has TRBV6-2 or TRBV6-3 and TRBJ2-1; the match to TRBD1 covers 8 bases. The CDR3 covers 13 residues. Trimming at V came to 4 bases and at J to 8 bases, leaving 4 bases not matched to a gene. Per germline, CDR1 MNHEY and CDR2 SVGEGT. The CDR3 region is CASSLYRGDEQFF. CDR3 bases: TGTGCCAGCAGTTTATACAGGGGGGATGAGCAGTTCTTC.

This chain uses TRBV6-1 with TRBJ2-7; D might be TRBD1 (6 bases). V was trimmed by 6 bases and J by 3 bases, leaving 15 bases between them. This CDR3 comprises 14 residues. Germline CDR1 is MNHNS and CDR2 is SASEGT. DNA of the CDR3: TGTGCCAGCAGAACGACAGGCGCTAACTACGAGCAGTACTTC. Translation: CASRTTGANYEQYF.

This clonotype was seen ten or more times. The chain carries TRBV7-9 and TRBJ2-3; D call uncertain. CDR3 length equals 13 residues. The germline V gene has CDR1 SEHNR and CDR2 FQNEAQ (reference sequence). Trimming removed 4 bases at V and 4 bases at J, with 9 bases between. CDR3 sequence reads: CASSSRRPDTQYF. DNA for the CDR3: TGTGCCAGCAGCTCCAGACGCCCAGATACGCAGTATTTT.

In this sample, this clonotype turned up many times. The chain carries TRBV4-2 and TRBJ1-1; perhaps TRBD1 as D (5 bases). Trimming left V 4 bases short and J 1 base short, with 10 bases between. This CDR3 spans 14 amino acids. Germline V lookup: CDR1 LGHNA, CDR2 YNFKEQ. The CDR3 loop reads CASSLTGRNTEAFF. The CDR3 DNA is TGTGCCAGCAGCCTCACAGGTCGGAACACTGAAGCTTTCTTT.

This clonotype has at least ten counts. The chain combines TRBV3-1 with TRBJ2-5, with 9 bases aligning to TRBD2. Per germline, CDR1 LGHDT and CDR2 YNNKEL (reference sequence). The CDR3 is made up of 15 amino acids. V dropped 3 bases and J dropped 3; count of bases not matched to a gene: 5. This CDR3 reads CASSQGTSRKETQYF. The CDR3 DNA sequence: TGTGCCAGCAGCCAGGGGACTAGCCGGAAAGAGACCCAGTACTTC.

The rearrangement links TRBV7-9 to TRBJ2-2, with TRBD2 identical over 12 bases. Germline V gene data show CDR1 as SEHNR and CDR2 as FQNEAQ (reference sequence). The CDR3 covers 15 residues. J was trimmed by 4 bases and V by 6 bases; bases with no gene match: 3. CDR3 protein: CASSWTSGTTGELFF. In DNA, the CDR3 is TGTGCCAGCAGTTGGACTAGCGGGACCACCGGGGAGCTGTTTTTT.

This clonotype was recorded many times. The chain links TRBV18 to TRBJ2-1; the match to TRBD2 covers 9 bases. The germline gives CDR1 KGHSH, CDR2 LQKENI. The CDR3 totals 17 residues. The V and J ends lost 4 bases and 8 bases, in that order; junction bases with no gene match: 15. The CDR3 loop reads CASSRLAGSLSDDEQFF. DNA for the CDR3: TGTGCCAGCTCACGGCTAGCGGGAAGTCTAAGTGACGATGAGCAGTTCTTC.

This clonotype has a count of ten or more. The CDR3 nucleotides are TGTGCCAGTAGCGCCCGGGACTTCGGGTCGAATGAGCAGTTCTTC. It translates to CASSARDFGSNEQFF. The chain combines TRBV19 with TRBJ2-1; D might be TRBD2 (6 bases). V gave up 6 bases and J gave up 7 bases, with 19 bases separating them. Germline V gene data show CDR1 as LNHDA and CDR2 as SQIVND (reference sequence). This CDR3 region has 15 residues.